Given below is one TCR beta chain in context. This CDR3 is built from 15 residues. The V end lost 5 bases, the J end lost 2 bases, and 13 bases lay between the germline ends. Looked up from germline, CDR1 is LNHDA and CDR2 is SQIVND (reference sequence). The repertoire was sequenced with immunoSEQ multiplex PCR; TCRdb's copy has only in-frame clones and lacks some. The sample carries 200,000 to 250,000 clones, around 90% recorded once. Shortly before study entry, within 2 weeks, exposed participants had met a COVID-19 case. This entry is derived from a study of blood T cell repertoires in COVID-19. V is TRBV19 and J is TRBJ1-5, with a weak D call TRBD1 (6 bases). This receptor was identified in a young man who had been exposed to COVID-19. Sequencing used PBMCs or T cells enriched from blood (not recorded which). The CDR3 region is CASSVSGARNQPQHF. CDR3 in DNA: TGTGCCAGTAGTGTCTCAGGGGCCCGCAATCAGCCCCAGCATTTT.